These T cell receptor beta chains were read from a single sample in a study of identical twins. TCRdb used MiXCR to reprocess the 5' RACE reads, holding one entry per CDR3 protein. The sample lists 540,000 or so distinct CDR3 sequences, under 25% occurring once. These data also formed part of another study, on yellow fever vaccine responses in identical twins.

The sequencing input was CD4+ T cells sorted from blood. The receptors come from a woman aged 18-29 years in good health. The CDR3 runs from the conserved cysteine through the conserved F or W. Each record gives: J gene, D gene, clone size, V gene, CDR3 DNA, CDR3 protein. A D gene is named only where the DNA matches it firmly. The size field is filled for only some rows; it gives once, few, many or a size class.

TRBJ2-1 TRBD1 NA TRBV12-3/TRBV12-4 TGTGCCAGCAGGAGGACAGGGGGCACGGGAAATGAGCAGTTCTTC CASRRTGGTGNEQFF
TRBJ2-7 TRBD2 NA TRBV7-2 TGTGCCAGCAGCCGGGCGGGACTAGCGGGAGACGGGCAGTACTTC CASSRAGLAGDGQYF
TRBJ2-4 NA NA TRBV5-1 TGCGCCAGCAGCTTGGGGATGACAGCCCCCAGTCAGGCCAAAAACATTCAGTACTTC CASSLGMTAPSQAKNIQYF
TRBJ1-1 NA few TRBV7-9 TGTGCCAGCAGCTTGCGGACGGGTGAAGCTTTCTTT CASSLRTGEAFF
TRBJ2-2 NA few TRBV5-6 TGTGCCAGCAGCTTGTATCCAGGGGCATCACCCGGGGAGCTGTTTTTT CASSLYPGASPGELFF
TRBJ1-3 NA NA TRBV9 TGTGCCAGCAGCGCTAGCCCCGAGGGGAGGGGAAACACCATATATTTT CASSASPEGRGNTIYF
TRBJ2-2 NA few TRBV7-8 TGTGCCAGCACCCAAAACCCAGGGAACACCGGGGAGCTGTTTTTT CASTQNPGNTGELFF
TRBJ2-5 NA NA TRBV3-1 TGTGCCAGCAGCCAAGTCGCTGGAGAGACCCAGTACTTC CASSQVAGETQYF
TRBJ2-5 NA NA TRBV25-1 TGTGCCAGTAGCTCTCGGGACACCTACCCCCAAGAGACCCAGTACTTC CASSSRDTYPQETQYF
TRBJ2-7 NA NA TRBV20-1 TGCAGTGCTAGAGATCAAGCGGGCTCCCACGAGCAGTACTTC CSARDQAGSHEQYF
TRBJ2-6 TRBD2 NA TRBV6-1 TGTGCCAGCAGTGGGACTAGCGGGTTAGCCAACGTCCTGACTTTC CASSGTSGLANVLTF
TRBJ2-2 NA once TRBV11-1 TGTGCCAGCAGCTCCATAGCGCTTCGCGGTCGAGGCACCGGGGAGCTGTTTTTT CASSSIALRGRGTGELFF
TRBJ2-5 TRBD2 few TRBV4-1 TGCGCCAGCAGCCGAACCCTAGCGGGAGTGGGGTTCCAAGAGACCCAGTACTTC CASSRTLAGVGFQETQYF
TRBJ1-5 NA many TRBV12-3/TRBV12-4 TGTGCCAGCAGGGCAAGCAATCAGCCCCAGCATTTT CASRASNQPQHF
TRBJ1-6 NA NA TRBV27 TGTGCCAGCATGAGGGACACCAGTAATTCACCCCTCCACTTT CASMRDTSNSPLHF
TRBJ2-2 NA NA TRBV20-1 TGCAGTGCTAGAGATTCAGGACTCCCCAACACCGGGGAGCTGTTTTTT CSARDSGLPNTGELFF
TRBJ2-7 NA few TRBV3-1 TGTGCCGCGGGACGACGGAATTCCTACGAGCAGTACTTC CAAGRRNSYEQYF
TRBJ2-7 TRBD1 NA TRBV5-1 TGCGCCAGCAGCTTGGGGGGACAGGTCTCCTACGAGCAGTACTTC CASSLGGQVSYEQYF
TRBJ2-1 TRBD2 few TRBV12-3/TRBV12-4 TGTGCCAGCAGTTTGGCTAGCGGGAGGGGTCGGGAGCAGTTCTTC CASSLASGRGREQFF
TRBJ2-2 NA many TRBV12-3/TRBV12-4 TGTGCCAGCAGTTTAGCGGGGTTCGCGAACACCGGGGAGCTGTTTTTT CASSLAGFANTGELFF
TRBJ2-1 TRBD1 few TRBV5-1 TGCGCCAGCAGCTTGGCCGGGACAGGGAACAATGAGCAGTTCTTC CASSLAGTGNNEQFF
TRBJ1-3 NA NA TRBV29-1 TGCAGCGTTGCCGGACAGATGAGTGGGGACACCATATATTTT CSVAGQMSGDTIYF
TRBJ1-1 TRBD1 NA TRBV5-5 TGTGCCAGCAGCTTAGATCGGGACAGCCTGAACACTGAAGCTTTCTTT CASSLDRDSLNTEAFF
TRBJ2-5 NA few TRBV20-1 TGCAGTGCTGTATTGGCATCGCAGACCCAGTACTTC CSAVLASQTQYF
TRBJ1-1 NA few TRBV12-3/TRBV12-4 TGTGCCAGCACCTACGGTTTGGGGGCCCGGGCTGAAGCTTTCTTT CASTYGLGARAEAFF
TRBJ1-3 NA few TRBV25-1 TGTGCCAGCGTCCAGAGCTCTGGAAACACCATATATTTT CASVQSSGNTIYF
TRBJ2-2 TRBD1 NA TRBV6-1 TGTGCCAGCAGCCCGGACAGGGTCAGCACCGGGGAGCTGTTTTTT CASSPDRVSTGELFF
TRBJ2-1 NA few TRBV5-5 TGTGCCAGCAGCTTGGATAGCGGAGCATACAATGAGCAGTTCTTC CASSLDSGAYNEQFF
TRBJ2-3 NA NA TRBV12-3/TRBV12-4 TGTGCCAGCAGTCCTCCGGGAGTAGCCGATACGCAGTATTTT CASSPPGVADTQYF
TRBJ2-5 NA NA TRBV3-1 TGTGCCAGCAGCCAGGGCAACCAAGAGACCCAGTACTTC CASSQGNQETQYF
TRBJ2-1 TRBD2 NA TRBV10-3 TGTGCCATCAGCGGGACCAGCGGGACTAGCGTGTACAATGAGCAGTTCTTC CAISGTSGTSVYNEQFF
TRBJ1-2 NA NA TRBV6-1 TGTGCCAGCAGTGGCGGGACGGCTGTTATCTATGGCTACACCTTC CASSGGTAVIYGYTF
TRBJ2-6 TRBD1 NA TRBV7-8 TGTGCCAGCAGGCGAACAGGGGTTCACTCTGGGGCCAACGTCCTGACTTTC CASRRTGVHSGANVLTF
TRBJ2-4 NA few TRBV6-1 TGTGCCAGCAGTCCCCCCACGGCAGGGGCTTTAGCCAAAAACATTCAGTACTTC CASSPPTAGALAKNIQYF
TRBJ2-7 TRBD1 few TRBV7-9 TGTGCCAGCAGCTTAGCGTGGGACAGCGAGCAGTACTTC CASSLAWDSEQYF
TRBJ2-1 TRBD1 few TRBV18 TGTGCCAGCTCACCACGGAGGGACAGGGACCCTCGGGGGAATGAGCAGTTCTTC CASSPRRDRDPRGNEQFF
TRBJ2-1 TRBD2 few TRBV12-3/TRBV12-4 TGTGCCAGCAGTCTAGCCGGGACTAGCGTCAATGAGCAGTTCTTC CASSLAGTSVNEQFF
TRBJ2-1 NA few TRBV7-3 TGTGCCAGCAGCCCCCCCAATTCGCTTAGCCCTCGGGCCTACAATGAGCAGTTCTTC CASSPPNSLSPRAYNEQFF
TRBJ1-2 NA few TRBV6-1 TGTGCCAGCAGTGAGGAACTTACTAACTATGGCTACACCTTC CASSEELTNYGYTF
TRBJ1-1 NA NA TRBV10-3 TGTGCCATCAGTGAGGACTCGCGGGCTGAAGCTTTCTTT CAISEDSRAEAFF
TRBJ2-5 TRBD2 NA TRBV9 TGTGCCAGCAGCGCCCGGGCGGGAGGGCAAGAGACCCAGTACTTC CASSARAGGQETQYF
TRBJ2-7 NA NA TRBV3-1 TGTGCCAGCCAGGGAAGGAGCGTAGGATCCTACGAGCAGTACTTC CASQGRSVGSYEQYF
TRBJ2-1 TRBD2 NA TRBV24-1 TGTGCCACCAGTGATTTGGAACCCACGGGGGGTAATGAGCAGTTCTTC CATSDLEPTGGNEQFF
TRBJ2-1 TRBD2 few TRBV10-3 TGTGCCATCAGTGAGCGACTAGCGGGGGGGCCTCGGAATGAGCAGTTCTTC CAISERLAGGPRNEQFF
TRBJ2-7 NA NA TRBV12-3/TRBV12-4 TGTGCCAGCAGTCCGGGACACCGCTACGAGCAGTACTTC CASSPGHRYEQYF
TRBJ2-3 TRBD2 NA TRBV7-8 TGTGCCAGCAGGGGACCGGGACTAGCGGGATACTCCAGCACAGATACGCAGTATTTT CASRGPGLAGYSSTDTQYF
TRBJ1-3 NA few TRBV10-3 TGTGCCACACGTCGGACCGGTGACTCTGGAAACACCATATATTTT CATRRTGDSGNTIYF
TRBJ2-7 NA NA TRBV2 TGTGCCAGCAGTGAAAGCCCGAGAGGCGGCTACGAGCAGTACTTC CASSESPRGGYEQYF
TRBJ2-1 TRBD1 many TRBV28 TGTGCCAGCAGTACTACAGGGGGCTCCTACAATGAGCAGTTCTTC CASSTTGGSYNEQFF